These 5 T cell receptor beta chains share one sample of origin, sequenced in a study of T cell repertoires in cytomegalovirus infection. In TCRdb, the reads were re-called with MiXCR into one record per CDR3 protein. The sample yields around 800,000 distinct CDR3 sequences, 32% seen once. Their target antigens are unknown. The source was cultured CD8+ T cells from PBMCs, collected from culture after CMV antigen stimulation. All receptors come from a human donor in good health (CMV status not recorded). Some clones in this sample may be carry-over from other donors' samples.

The CDR3 sequence is CAIRGWVQNNYGYTF. The CDR3 DNA follows: TGTGCCATCAGGGGCTGGGTCCAAAATAACTATGGCTACACCTTC. V is TRBV6-6 and J is TRBJ1-2; D perhaps matches TRBD1 (6 bases). The length of the CDR3 is 15 residues. Germline V CDR1 and CDR2: MNHNY, SVGAGI (reference sequence). The V gene lost 10 bases and the J gene lost 1 base, with 19 bases spanning the gap.

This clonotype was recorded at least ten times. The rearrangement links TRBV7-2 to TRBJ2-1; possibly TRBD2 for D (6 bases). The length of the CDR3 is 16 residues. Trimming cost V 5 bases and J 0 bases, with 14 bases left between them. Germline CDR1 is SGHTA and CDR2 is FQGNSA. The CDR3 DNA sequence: TGTGCCAGCAGCACGGGGGACGGGAGCTCCTACAATGAGCAGTTCTTC. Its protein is CASSTGDGSSYNEQFF.

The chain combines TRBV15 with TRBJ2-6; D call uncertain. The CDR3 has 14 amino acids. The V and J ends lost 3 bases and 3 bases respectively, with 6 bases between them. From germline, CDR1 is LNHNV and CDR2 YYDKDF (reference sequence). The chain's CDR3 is CATSSLFGANVLTF. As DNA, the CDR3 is TGTGCCACCAGCAGTCTCTTTGGGGCCAACGTCCTGACTTTC.

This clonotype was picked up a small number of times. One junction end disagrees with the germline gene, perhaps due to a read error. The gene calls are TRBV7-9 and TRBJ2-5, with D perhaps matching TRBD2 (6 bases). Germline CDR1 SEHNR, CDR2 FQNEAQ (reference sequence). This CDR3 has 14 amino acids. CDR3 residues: CASSFSGDHETQYF. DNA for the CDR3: TGTGCCAGCAGCTTTAGCGGCGACCATGAGACCCAGTACTTC. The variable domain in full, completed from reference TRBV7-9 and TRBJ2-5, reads DTGVSQNPRHKITKRGQNVTFRCDPISEHNRLYWYRQTLGQGPEFLTYFQNEAQLEKSRLLSDRFSAERPKGSFSTLEIQRTEQGDSAMYLCASSFSGDHETQYFGPGTRLLVL.

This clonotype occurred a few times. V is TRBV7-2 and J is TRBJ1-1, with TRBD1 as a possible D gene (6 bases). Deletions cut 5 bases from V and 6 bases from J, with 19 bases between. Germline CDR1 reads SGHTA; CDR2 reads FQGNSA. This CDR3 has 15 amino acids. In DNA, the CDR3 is TGTGCCAGCAGCCCAAGGACCTGGACAGAACCTGAAGCTTTCTTT. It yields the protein CASSPRTWTEPEAFF.